The next 26 T cell receptor beta chains were all read from a single sample in a study of blood T cell repertoires in COVID-19. TCRdb keeps only in-frame clones here, not all; method: immunoSEQ multiplex PCR. This sample has some 190,000 clones, with more than 75% found just once. Material: PBMCs or T cells enriched from blood (not recorded which). Every receptor here comes from a man aged 25-45 years with acute COVID-19.

The V and J genes are TRBV7-9 and TRBJ2-1, with 12 bases that match TRBD2. The CDR3 loop spans 18 amino acids. The germline V gene encodes CDR1 SEHNR and CDR2 FQNEAQ (reference sequence). After removal of 6 bases from V and 4 bases from J, the junction contained 13 bases not matched to a gene. In nucleotides, the CDR3 is TGTGCCAGCAGTCCCTCGCGGGCTAGCGGGGGGGAGTACAATGAGCAGTTCTTC. This sequence encodes CASSPSRASGGEYNEQFF. The full variable domain, rest sourced from reference TRBV7-9 and TRBJ2-1, is DTGVSQNPRHKITKRGQNVTFRCDPISEHNRLYWYRQTLGQGPEFLTYFQNEAQLEKSRLLSDRFSAERPKGSFSTLEIQRTEQGDSAMYLCASSPSRASGGEYNEQFFGPGTRLTVL.

The rearrangement links TRBV6-5 to TRBJ2-7; TRBD1 matches 7 bases. This CDR3 spans 14 amino acids. CDR1 and CDR2 from the germline V gene are MNHEY and SVGAGI. The J segment lost 4 bases and the V segment lost 0 bases, leaving 3 bases of the junction unmatched. Here the CDR3 reads CASSYSGGSYEQYF. The DNA for the CDR3 is TGTGCCAGCAGTTACTCAGGGGGCAGTTACGAGCAGTACTTC.

This clone occurred a few times. The rearrangement uses TRBV27 and TRBJ1-5; 7 nucleotides match TRBD1. V shed 9 bases, J shed 0 bases, and the junction held 8 bases outside the gene matches. This CDR3 comprises 15 residues. Germline CDR1 MNHEY, CDR2 SMNVEV (reference sequence). CDR3 DNA: TGTGCCAGTTCCCGGGCAGGGGGTAGCAATCAGCCCCAGCATTTT. Amino acids: CASSRAGGSNQPQHF.

The chain employs TRBV5-4 and TRBJ1-5; a weak D match, TRBD1 (5 bases). CDR1 and CDR2 from the germline V gene are SGHNT and YYREEE (reference sequence). The ends were cut back, 4 bases at V and 4 bases at J, with 15 bases in the middle. This CDR3 has 15 amino acids. CDR3 protein: CASSGGPGGNQPQHF. In DNA form, the CDR3 reads TGTGCCAGCAGCGGGGGACCTGGGGGGAATCAGCCCCAGCATTTT.

This clone was seen only once. This chain links TRBV7-9 with TRBJ2-1; 10 bases fit TRBD2. V trimming: 1 base; J trimming: 6 bases; junction bases outside the gene matches: 3. Germline values: CDR1 SEHNR, CDR2 FQNEAQ (reference sequence). CDR3 length: 15 amino acids. CDR3 nucleotide sequence: TGTGCCAGCAGCTTAGGTGGACTAGCGGTCAATGAGCAGTTCTTC. It codes for CASSLGGLAVNEQFF.

The J gene is TRBJ1-1, the V gene TRBV12-3 or TRBV12-4; D remains unclear. The CDR3 totals 13 residues. V was shortened by 2 bases and J by 3 bases, with 7 bases between the two germline ends. As DNA, the CDR3 is TGTGCCAGCAGTTTAAACGGGGACACTGAAGCTTTCTTT. It is translated as CASSLNGDTEAFF.

This sequence joins TRBV30 and TRBJ1-3; 7 bases agree with TRBD1. V trimming: 5 bases; J trimming: 4 bases; junction bases outside the gene matches: 8. The CDR3 runs 14 residues. The V gene's germline CDR1 is GTSNPN and CDR2 SVGIG (reference sequence). CDR3 in amino acids: CAWSRRGPGNTIYF. The CDR3 DNA reads as TGTGCCTGGTCAAGAAGGGGGCCAGGAAACACCATATATTTT. The complete variable domain, with remaining parts taken from reference TRBV30 and TRBJ1-3, reads SQTIHQWPATLVQPVGSPLSLECTVEGTSNPNLYWYRQAAGRGLQLLFYSVGIGQISSEVPQNLSASRPQDRQFILSSKKLLLSDSGFYLCAWSRRGPGNTIYFGEGSWLTVV.

This clone was detected a few times. The rearrangement uses TRBV11-2 and TRBJ2-7; possible D gene TRBD1, 5 bases. The V gene lost 5 bases and the J gene lost 2 bases, with 16 bases spanning the gap. CDR3 size: 15 residues. Germline V gene sequence: CDR1 SGHAT, CDR2 FQNNGV. The CDR3 here is CASSLGRDSAYEQYF. CDR3 DNA: TGTGCCAGCAGCCTCGGAAGAGACAGCGCCTACGAGCAGTACTTC.

The rearrangement joins TRBV30 to TRBJ2-7; D gene uncertain. The CDR3 is made up of 11 amino acids. Germline CDR1 GTSNPN, CDR2 SVGIG (reference sequence). V was shortened by 4 bases and J by 8 bases, with 12 bases between the two germline ends. The CDR3 DNA is TGTGCCTGGACCCGAGAACGTCAGCAGTACTTC. It encodes CAWTRERQQYF. Full variable domain (rest looked up from reference TRBV30 and TRBJ2-7): SQTIHQWPATLVQPVGSPLSLECTVEGTSNPNLYWYRQAAGRGLQLLFYSVGIGQISSEVPQNLSASRPQDRQFILSSKKLLLSDSGFYLCAWTRERQQYFGPGTRLTVT.

This clone has only a few counts. The V gene is TRBV6-5, the J gene TRBJ2-7; TRBD2 matches 7 bases. Germline V gene lookup returns CDR1 MNHEY and CDR2 SVGAGI. V dropped 2 bases and J dropped 1; count of bases not matched to a gene: 5. This CDR3 contains 15 residues. The CDR3 loop is CASSYRVAGSYEQYF. The CDR3 region has the DNA TGTGCCAGCAGTTACAGGGTAGCGGGTTCCTACGAGCAGTACTTC.

The J gene is TRBJ2-1, the V gene TRBV27; D call uncertain. The CDR3 is 14 residues long. V was cut by 0 bases and J by 9 bases, with 12 bases left in between. Germline V gene data show CDR1 as MNHEY and CDR2 as SMNVEV (reference sequence). In nucleotides, the CDR3 is TGTGCCAGCAGTTTATCGCGGCAGTCCGGTGAGCAGTTCTTC. As protein: CASSLSRQSGEQFF.

This clone was counted between two and nine times. The rearrangement links TRBV2 to TRBJ2-6; weak D call: TRBD1 (6 bases). V gave up 6 bases and J gave up 2 bases, with 11 bases separating them. Germline V gene sequence: CDR1 SNHLY, CDR2 FYNNEI. This CDR3 is 15 amino acids long. The CDR3 coding sequence is TGTGCCAGCAGCGATGCAGGGGCTGGGGCCAACGTCCTGACTTTC. It yields the protein CASSDAGAGANVLTF.

The rearrangement uses TRBV5-5 and TRBJ1-2; 7 bases align to TRBD1. Germline CDR1 reads SGHKS; CDR2 reads YYEKEE (reference sequence). There are 12 residues in the CDR3. The J segment lost 7 bases and the V segment lost 0 bases, leaving 0 bases of the junction unmatched. The DNA of the CDR3 is TGTGCCAGCAGCTTGGACAGGGGTGGCTACACCTTC. Translated: CASSLDRGGYTF.

V usage is TRBV27 and J usage is TRBJ2-1; no clear D gene. Germline assignment: CDR1 MNHEY and CDR2 SMNVEV (reference sequence). The CDR3 has 13 amino acids. V was pared by 4 bases and J by 1 base, with 5 bases between. The CDR3 protein is CASSSVSYNEQFF. The CDR3 nucleotides read TGTGCCAGCAGTTCCGTTTCCTACAATGAGCAGTTCTTC.

The gene calls are TRBV20-1 and TRBJ2-7; D is ambiguous. Trimming shortened V by 3 bases and J by 3 bases, and 9 bases separated the two germline ends. CDR1 is DFQATT and CDR2 is SNEGSKA in the germline V gene (reference sequence). The CDR3 spans 12 residues. The CDR3 DNA is TGCAGTGCTAGTTACAGTATCTACGAGCAGTACTTC. Residues: CSASYSIYEQYF.

The chain recombines TRBV6-5 with TRBJ2-1; D is unresolved. In germline, CDR1 is MNHEY, CDR2 SVGAGI. The CDR3 has 13 amino acids. V was cut by 5 bases and J by 6 bases, with 11 bases left in between. The CDR3: CASSLNSVNEQFF. The CDR3 nucleotides read TGTGCCAGCAGTCTCAATTCGGTCAATGAGCAGTTCTTC.

This clone was observed a single time. The V and J genes are TRBV6-5 and TRBJ1-1, with 9 positions matching TRBD1. V lost 6 bases and J lost 7; bases outside the gene matches: 6. The CDR3 sequence is 13 residues long. Germline lookup yields CDR1 MNHEY and CDR2 SVGAGI. This CDR3 is CASSVDRGDEAFF. CDR3 DNA sequence: TGTGCCAGCAGCGTGGACAGGGGTGATGAAGCTTTCTTT.

The chain carries TRBV3-1 (or the pseudogene TRBV3-2) and TRBJ1-3; D is uncertain. The CDR3 totals 13 residues. Trimming left V 2 bases short and J 3 bases short, with 5 bases between. From germline, CDR1 is LGHDT and CDR2 YNNKEL (reference sequence). The CDR3 loop reads CASSQSGGNTIYF. CDR3 in DNA: TGTGCCAGCAGCCAATCCGGTGGAAACACCATATATTTT.

The J gene is TRBJ2-7, the V gene TRBV6-5; 11 bases align to TRBD1. The CDR3 contains 14 residues. Germline CDR1 is MNHEY and CDR2 is SVGAGI. V lost 7 bases to trimming and J lost 5 bases; unmatched junction nucleotides: 7. The CDR3 region is CASTRDRGTHEQYF. CDR3 nucleotides: TGTGCCAGCACCCGGGACAGGGGGACCCACGAGCAGTACTTC.

The rearrangement joins TRBV7-9 to TRBJ1-2; D is possibly TRBD1 (5 bases). The CDR3 has 16 amino acids. The germline V and J ends were trimmed by 1 base and 2 bases, with 14 bases remaining between them. Germline CDR1 is SEHNR and CDR2 is FQNEAQ (reference sequence). CDR3 bases: TGTGCCAGCAGCTTAGTGCCCCCCCAGGGCAACTATGGCTACACCTTC. Protein product: CASSLVPPQGNYGYTF.

The chain combines TRBV5-4 with TRBJ2-7, with D unresolved. This CDR3 contains 12 residues. V shed 4 bases and J shed 2 bases, with 7 bases lying between them. The germline V gene has CDR1 SGHNT and CDR2 YYREEE (reference sequence). CDR3 DNA sequence: TGTGCCAGCAGCGCAGACACCTACGAGCAGTACTTC. Its protein product is CASSADTYEQYF.

This chain uses TRBV28 with TRBJ1-4; D not resolved. Germline-derived CDR1 and CDR2 are MDHEN and SYDVKM. The CDR3 has 15 amino acids. Trimming took 8 bases from V and 0 from J, leaving 13 bases between them. The CDR3 region has the DNA TGTGCCAGCGGAAACCAGGCCCCAACTAATGAAAAACTGTTTTTT. Protein product: CASGNQAPTNEKLFF. Based on the CDR3 plus reference TRBV28 and TRBJ1-4, the full variable domain is DVKVTQSSRYLVKRTGEKVFLECVQDMDHENMFWYRQDPGLGLRLIYFSYDVKMKEKGDIPEGYSVSREKKERFSLILESASTNQTSMYLCASGNQAPTNEKLFFGSGTQLSVL.

The chain links TRBV9 to TRBJ1-2, with D maybe TRBD1 (5 bases). The V and J ends lost 1 base and 4 bases respectively, with 14 bases between them. Germline V gene lookup returns CDR1 SGDLS and CDR2 YYNGEE. The CDR3 spans 15 residues. The CDR3 nucleotides read TGTGCCAGCAGCGTAACGGGGGTCTCCAGCTATGGCTACACCTTC. Translating it yields CASSVTGVSSYGYTF.

This clone has just a few counts. The V and J genes are TRBV5-5 and TRBJ2-7; TRBD2 might be the D (5 bases). CDR3 size: 13 residues. The germline V gene encodes CDR1 SGHKS and CDR2 YYEKEE (reference sequence). Trimming left V 7 bases short and J 3 bases short, with 14 bases between. CDR3 sequence reads: CASSPWEFYEQYF. The CDR3 region has the DNA TGTGCCAGCTCCCCTTGGGAGTTCTACGAGCAGTACTTC.

The chain combines TRBV3-1 (or the pseudogene TRBV3-2) with TRBJ1-6, with D possibly TRBD1 on 5 matching bases. Germline V gene lookup returns CDR1 LGHDT and CDR2 YNNKEL (reference sequence). This CDR3 spans 14 amino acids. V lost 2 bases and J lost 7, with 9 bases in between. The CDR3 protein is CASSQQGLNSPLHF. The CDR3 nucleotides read TGTGCCAGCAGCCAACAGGGACTAAATTCACCCCTCCACTTT.

The gene calls are TRBV6-1 and TRBJ1-2, with no clear D. Trimming stripped 2 bases from V and 3 bases from J, with 10 bases between. CDR3 length: 14 amino acids. Germline values: CDR1 MNHNS, CDR2 SASEGT. The CDR3 DNA is TGTGCCAGCAGTGAACAGTTCGGGGACTATGGCTACACCTTC. Translated, it gives CASSEQFGDYGYTF.